The 18 T cell receptor beta chains listed next were all sequenced from one sample in a study of blood T cell repertoires in COVID-19. The protocol was immunoSEQ multiplex PCR, while the TCRdb copy is restricted to in-frame clones and leaves out a portion. The sample has 200,000 to 300,000 clones; about nine tenths are singletons. The sample taken for sequencing was PBMCs or T cells enriched from blood (not recorded which). The receptor source for this set is a woman in her thirties or forties with acute COVID-19.

The chain carries TRBV11-2 and TRBJ1-4; TRBD1 might be the D (5 bases). Germline CDR1 is SGHAT and CDR2 is FQNNGV. The CDR3 contains 15 residues. V shed 6 bases and J shed 0 bases, with 11 bases lying between them. CDR3 nucleotide sequence: TGTGCCAGCAGTTTCCTGGGGCCAACTAATGAAAAACTGTTTTTT. Amino acid sequence: CASSFLGPTNEKLFF.

The chain links TRBV6-5 to TRBJ1-3; maybe TRBD1 (5 bases). The CDR3 has 13 amino acids. Looked up from germline, CDR1 is MNHEY and CDR2 is SVGAGI. V was pared by 5 bases and J by 4 bases, with 9 bases between. The CDR3, as DNA: TGTGCCAGCAGTCGGGACTCAGGAAACACCATATATTTT. Translating gives CASSRDSGNTIYF.

The chain has TRBV29-1 and TRBJ2-5, with TRBD2 identical over 7 bases. Trimming removed 1 base from V and 5 bases from J; junction bases left unmatched: 4. This CDR3 spans 13 amino acids. CDR1 SQVTM and CDR2 ANQGSEA come from the germline V gene. The CDR3 coding sequence is TGCAGCGTTGAAGTCGGGGGGTGGGAGACCCAGTACTTC. Encoded protein: CSVEVGGWETQYF.

The chain combines TRBV19 with TRBJ1-2; D may be TRBD1 (5 bases). Looked up from germline, CDR1 is LNHDA and CDR2 is SQIVND (reference sequence). Trimming pared 4 bases from V and 5 bases from J, leaving 23 bases between. This CDR3 contains 17 residues. The CDR3 reads CASSKAPKPGIVYGYTF. The DNA of the CDR3 is TGTGCCAGTAGTAAGGCTCCGAAGCCAGGGATTGTTTATGGCTACACCTTC.

Note on this clone: At one boundary the junction diverges from the germline segment, which might be a read error. The same CDR3 is also encoded by other DNA sequences in this sample. The chain combines TRBV6-5 with TRBJ1-5, with D maybe TRBD1 (5 bases). The CDR3 spans 15 residues. CDR1 MNHEY and CDR2 SVGAGI come from the germline V gene. Here the CDR3 reads CASSRDSHSNQPQHF. The CDR3, as DNA: TGTGCCAGCAGCCGTGACAGTCATAGCAATCAGCCTCAGCATTTT.

The chain is built from TRBV30 and TRBJ1-6; D possibly corresponds to TRBD1 (5 bases). The CDR3 sequence is 12 residues long. V gave up 3 bases and J gave up 7 bases, with 7 bases separating them. Per germline, CDR1 GTSNPN and CDR2 SVGIG (reference sequence). CDR3 DNA: TGTGCCTGGAGCAGGGCGAATTCACCCCTCCACTTT. Its protein is CAWSRANSPLHF.

This chain links TRBV10-1 with TRBJ1-1, with D tentatively TRBD1 (5 bases). Trimming removed 6 bases at V and 2 bases at J, with 10 bases between. Germline CDR1 is WNHNN and CDR2 is SYGVQD (reference sequence). This CDR3 contains 13 residues. The CDR3 region is CASRDSLNTEAFF. The CDR3 DNA reads TGCGCCAGCAGAGACAGTCTTAACACTGAAGCTTTCTTT.

This chain joins TRBV29-1 and TRBJ1-4; D may be TRBD1 (6 bases). Germline V CDR1 and CDR2: SQVTM, ANQGSEA. Trimming removed 4 bases at V and 8 bases at J, with 17 bases between. CDR3 length: 14 residues. The CDR3 nucleotides read TGCAGCGTTGCACCGGGGGGGGCAGGAGAAAAACTGTTTTTT. Amino acid sequence: CSVAPGGAGEKLFF. The variable domain in full, completed from reference TRBV29-1 and TRBJ1-4, reads SAVISQKPSRDICQRGTSLTIQCQVDSQVTMMFWYRQQPGQSLTLIATANQGSEATYESGFVIDKFPISRPNLTFSTLTVSNMSPEDSSIYLCSVAPGGAGEKLFFGSGTQLSVL.

The rearrangement links TRBV15 to TRBJ1-1; 10 bases align to TRBD1. The J segment lost 4 bases and the V segment lost 3 bases, leaving 5 bases of the junction unmatched. CDR1 LNHNV and CDR2 YYDKDF come from the germline V gene (reference sequence). CDR3 length: 15 amino acids. The CDR3: CATSSPRDRGTEAFF. The CDR3 DNA sequence: TGTGCCACCAGCAGTCCTCGGGACAGGGGCACTGAAGCTTTCTTT. The variable domain in full, with the rest retrieved from reference TRBV15 and TRBJ1-1, is DAMVIQNPRYQVTQFGKPVTLSCSQTLNHNVMYWYQQKSSQAPKLLFHYYDKDFNNEADTPDNFQSRRPNTSFCFLDIRSPGLGDTAMYLCATSSPRDRGTEAFFGQGTRLTVV.

This clone has only one observation. The rearrangement joins TRBV10-3 to TRBJ1-5, with 7 bases identical to TRBD1. V dropped 10 bases and J dropped 0; count of bases not matched to a gene: 6. The CDR3 sequence is 14 residues long. The V gene's germline CDR1 is ENHRY and CDR2 SYGVKD. For the CDR3, the DNA is TGTGCCACCACGGGACAGCCTAGCAATCAGCCCCAGCATTTT. Translation gives CATTGQPSNQPQHF.

The J gene is TRBJ1-4, the V gene TRBV2, with a weak D call TRBD1 (5 bases). The CDR3 is made up of 14 amino acids. V was cut by 6 bases and J by 4 bases, with 12 bases left in between. The germline V gene encodes CDR1 SNHLY and CDR2 FYNNEI. CDR3 region: CASRETVYNEKLFF. Here the CDR3 DNA reads TGTGCCAGCAGAGAGACAGTGTATAATGAAAAACTGTTTTTT. The complete variable domain, with remaining parts taken from reference TRBV2 and TRBJ1-4, reads EPEVTQTPSHQVTQMGQEVILRCVPISNHLYFYWYRQILGQKVEFLVSFYNNEISEKSEIFDDQFSVERPDGSNFTLKIRSTKLEDSAMYFCASRETVYNEKLFFGSGTQLSVL.

The chain carries TRBV6-6 and TRBJ2-7; a weak D match, TRBD1 (7 bases). This CDR3 comprises 13 residues. Trimming stripped 6 bases from V and 6 bases from J, with 15 bases between. Germline CDR1 and CDR2: MNHNY and SVGAGI (reference sequence). CDR3 nucleotides: TGTGCCAGCAGGCAGACAGGGAGGCGCGAGCAGTACGTC. This translates into CASRQTGRREQYV.

The V gene is TRBV5-6, the J gene TRBJ2-7, with D possibly TRBD1 on 6 matching bases. The length of the CDR3 is 14 residues. The germline gives CDR1 SGHDT, CDR2 YYEEEE. Trimming cost V 1 base and J 4 bases, with 12 bases left between them. CDR3 in amino acids: CASSLSQGRYEQYV. As DNA, the CDR3 is TGTGCCAGCAGCTTGTCCCAGGGGCGGTACGAGCAGTACGTC.

This clone was observed a few times. This rearrangement joins TRBV25-1 to TRBJ1-4; D is unresolved. The CDR3 spans 15 residues. Deletions cut 3 bases from V and 7 bases from J, with 15 bases between. Germline-derived CDR1 and CDR2 are MGHDK and SYGVNS. The CDR3 loop is CASSDNKEALEKLFF. The CDR3 DNA sequence: TGTGCCAGCAGTGATAATAAGGAGGCCCTTGAAAAACTGTTTTTT. Drawing the rest from reference TRBV25-1 and TRBJ1-4, the complete variable domain is EADIYQTPRYLVIGTGKKITLECSQTMGHDKMYWYQQDPGMELHLIHYSYGVNSTEKGDLSSESTVSRIRTEHFPLTLESARPSHTSQYLCASSDNKEALEKLFFGSGTQLSVL.

The chain recombines TRBV6-5 with TRBJ2-3, with D possibly matching TRBD1 (6 bases). Between the trimmed V and J ends, which lost 7 bases and 8 bases, there was a span of 19 bases. The CDR3 consists of 14 residues. The germline CDR1 and CDR2 sequences are MNHEY and SVGAGI. This CDR3 reads CASNTGSEQGTQYF. CDR3 coding DNA: TGTGCCAGCAATACAGGGTCGGAGCAAGGTACGCAGTATTTT.

In this sample, this clone turned up a few times. The rearrangement uses TRBV11-2 and TRBJ2-3; 11 bases line up with TRBD2. The junction had 10 bases not matched to a gene; V was cut back by 4 bases and J by 1 base. Germline assignment: CDR1 SGHAT and CDR2 FQNNGV. This CDR3 is built from 18 residues. The CDR3 sequence is CASSYHALAGEGTDTQYF. DNA of the CDR3: TGTGCCAGCAGCTATCACGCACTAGCGGGAGAGGGCACAGATACGCAGTATTTT.

The chain links TRBV5-4 to TRBJ2-3, with 7 bases lining up with TRBD2. Losses at the gene ends were 2 bases for V and 1 base for J; bases not matched to a gene: 1. Germline V CDR1 and CDR2: SGHNT, YYREEE (reference sequence). The CDR3 totals 14 residues. CDR3 sequence reads: CASSFGGGTDTQYF. CDR3 nucleotide sequence: TGTGCCAGCAGCTTTGGGGGGGGCACAGATACGCAGTATTTT.

The V gene is TRBV7-8, the J gene TRBJ1-2; TRBD1 might be the D (6 bases). From germline, CDR1 is SGHVS and CDR2 FQNEAQ. CDR3 length: 16 residues. The germline V and J ends were trimmed by 4 bases and 8 bases, with 23 bases remaining between them. CDR3 DNA: TGTGCCAGCAGCTCCGGGTGGGGCAGGGGCACGGGGGGCTACACCTTC. Protein product: CASSSGWGRGTGGYTF.